This T cell receptor beta chain was retrieved from a study of shared clonotypes between healthy human individuals. For this clone: What it binds is unknown.

Findings and caveats of the study: Clonotype sharing among donors, it was expected, would be affected by sequencing depth. Against clonotypes common to all four donors, non-shared ones had lower generation probabilities. In several donors, around 4.8% of naive CD4 clonotypes appeared in common.

The germline CDR1 and CDR2 sequences are GTSNPN and SVGIG (reference sequence). The V end was cut by 4 bases, the J end by 1 base, with 18 bases between. CDR3 size: 16 residues. Genomic DNA belonging to each subset was distributed in equal measure over several immunoSEQ plates. TCRdb keeps only in-frame clones here, not all; method: immunoSEQ multiplex PCR. Of under 1,100,000 clones listed, around four fifths are singletons. What was sequenced was memory CD4+ T cells sorted from blood. Subset described: CD45RA-negative fraction. V usage is TRBV30 and J usage is TRBJ2-3, with D hard to call. This sequence was found in a man aged 18-30 years in good health. The CDR3 coding sequence is TGTGCCTGGACCTTCGGCACTACCACCGGCACAGATACGCAGTATTTT. This codes for CAWTFGTTTGTDTQYF.